Listed below are T cell receptor beta chains from one sample, sequenced in a study of cytomegalovirus exposure and HLA in healthy donors. TCRdb's table, derived via immunoSEQ multiplex PCR, lists solely in-frame clones and lacks some. The repertoire has roughly 120,000 clones, roughly 90% of them found once; the top ten carry about 2%. Sequenced: PBMCs. The receptors originated from a woman aged 18-35 years in good health and CMV-seronegative. Both conserved end residues are part of each CDR3. Clone sizes are given selectively: once, few, many, or a class where the clone is expanded.

clone size,J gene,V gene,CDR3 length,CDR3 protein
.,TRBJ2-7,TRBV13,16,CASSSRQGAMTYEQYF
.,TRBJ1-1,TRBV30,11,CAWSGGRIAFF
.,TRBJ2-7,TRBV10-3,13,CAILTSGSYEQYF
.,TRBJ2-5,TRBV27,16,CASRPTSGKPGETQYF
once,TRBJ2-7,TRBV30,11,CAWTGGGEQYF
.,TRBJ1-4,TRBV5-1,14,CASSLSTANEKLFF
once,TRBJ2-1,TRBV29-1,13,CSVVGGRGGEQFF
few,TRBJ2-7,TRBV7-2,16,CASSPSPEAHNYEQYF
.,TRBJ2-7,TRBV9,14,CASSVASVSYEQYF
.,TRBJ1-2,TRBV12-5,14,CASGFQGANYGYTF
.,TRBJ2-7,TRBV9,14,CASSLSGRAHEQYF
.,TRBJ1-1,TRBV7-9,14,CASRPGTGTDEAFF